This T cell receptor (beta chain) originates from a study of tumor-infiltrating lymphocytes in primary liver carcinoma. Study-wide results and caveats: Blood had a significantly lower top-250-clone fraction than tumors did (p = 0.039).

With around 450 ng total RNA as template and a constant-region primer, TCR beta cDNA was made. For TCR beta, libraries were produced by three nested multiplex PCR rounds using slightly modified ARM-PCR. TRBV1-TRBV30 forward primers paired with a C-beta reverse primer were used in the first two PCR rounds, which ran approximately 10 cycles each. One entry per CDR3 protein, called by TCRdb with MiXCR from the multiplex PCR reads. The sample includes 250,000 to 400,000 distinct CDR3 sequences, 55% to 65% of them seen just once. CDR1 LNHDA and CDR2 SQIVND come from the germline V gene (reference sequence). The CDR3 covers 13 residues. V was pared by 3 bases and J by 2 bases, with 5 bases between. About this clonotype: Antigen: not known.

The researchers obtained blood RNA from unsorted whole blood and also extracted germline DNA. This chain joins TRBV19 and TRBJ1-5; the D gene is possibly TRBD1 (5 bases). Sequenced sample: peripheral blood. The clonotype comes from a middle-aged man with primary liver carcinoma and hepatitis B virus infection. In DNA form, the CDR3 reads TGTGCCAGTAGTATGGGGGGCAATCAGCCCCAGCATTTT. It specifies CASSMGGNQPQHF.